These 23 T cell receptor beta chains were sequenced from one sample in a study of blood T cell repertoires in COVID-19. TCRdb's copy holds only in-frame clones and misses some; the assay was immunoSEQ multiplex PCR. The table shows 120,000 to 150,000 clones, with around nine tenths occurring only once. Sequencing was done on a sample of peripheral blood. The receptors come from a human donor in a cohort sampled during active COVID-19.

CDR3 DNA sequence: TGTGCCAGCAGCTGGGACAGGGGAGACGATCAGCCCCAGCATTTT. It translates to CASSWDRGDDQPQHF. V gene TRBV5-4 combines with J gene TRBJ1-5; TRBD1 matches at 10 bases. V lost 3 bases, J lost 5 bases, and 5 bases stayed unmatched. The CDR3 extends over 15 amino acids. Germline loops: CDR1 SGHNT, CDR2 YYREEE (reference sequence).

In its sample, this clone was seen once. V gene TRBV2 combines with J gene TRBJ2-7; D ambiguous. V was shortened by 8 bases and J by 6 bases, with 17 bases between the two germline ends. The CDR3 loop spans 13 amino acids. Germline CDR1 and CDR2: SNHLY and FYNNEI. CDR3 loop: CASHHLTAGEQYF. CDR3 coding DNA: TGTGCCAGCCACCATCTAACCGCCGGCGAGCAGTACTTC.

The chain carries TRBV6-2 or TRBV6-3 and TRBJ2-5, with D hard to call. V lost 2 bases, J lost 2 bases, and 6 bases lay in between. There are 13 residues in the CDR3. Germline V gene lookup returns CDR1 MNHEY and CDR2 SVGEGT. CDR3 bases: TGTGCCAGCAGTTACACAATACAAGAGACCCAGTACTTC. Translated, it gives CASSYTIQETQYF.

The CDR3: CASSHLPGQGSYSNQPQHF. CDR3 DNA: TGTGCCAGCAGTCACCTCCCGGGACAGGGTTCTTATAGCAATCAGCCCCAGCATTTT. This sequence joins TRBV6-6 and TRBJ1-5, with TRBD1 identical over 9 bases. The CDR3 runs 19 residues. Germline CDR1 and CDR2: MNHNY and SVGAGI (reference sequence). V gave up 5 bases and J gave up 0 bases; unmatched junction bases: 14.

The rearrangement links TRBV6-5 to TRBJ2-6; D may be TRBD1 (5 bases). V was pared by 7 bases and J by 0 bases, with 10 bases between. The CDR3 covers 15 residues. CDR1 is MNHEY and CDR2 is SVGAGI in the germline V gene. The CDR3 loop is CASTRQSSGANVLTF. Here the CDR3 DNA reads TGTGCCAGCACCAGACAGAGCTCTGGGGCCAACGTCCTGACTTTC.

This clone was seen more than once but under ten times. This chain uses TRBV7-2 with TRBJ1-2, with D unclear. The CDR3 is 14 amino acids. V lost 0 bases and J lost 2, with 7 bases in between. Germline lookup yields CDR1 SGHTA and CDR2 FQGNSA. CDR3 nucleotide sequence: TGTGCCAGCAGCTTAGCGTTTCTCAACTATGGCTACACCTTC. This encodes CASSLAFLNYGYTF.

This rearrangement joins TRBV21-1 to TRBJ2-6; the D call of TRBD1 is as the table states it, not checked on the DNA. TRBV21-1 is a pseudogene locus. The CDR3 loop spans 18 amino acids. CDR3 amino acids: CASSKSWQEISGANVLTF. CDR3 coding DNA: TGTGCCAGCAGCAAAAGTTGGCAGGAAATCTCTGGGGCCAACGTCCTGACTTTC.

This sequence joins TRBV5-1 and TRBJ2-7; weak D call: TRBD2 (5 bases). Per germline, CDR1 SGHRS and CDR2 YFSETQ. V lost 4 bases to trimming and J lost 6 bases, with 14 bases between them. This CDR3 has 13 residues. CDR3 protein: CASSEGSFGEQYF. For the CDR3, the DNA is TGCGCCAGCAGCGAGGGTAGCTTCGGCGAGCAGTACTTC. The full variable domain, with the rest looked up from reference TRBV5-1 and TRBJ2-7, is KAGVTQTPRYLIKTRGQQVTLSCSPISGHRSVSWYQQTPGQGLQFLFEYFSETQRNKGNFPGRFSGRQFSNSRSEMNVSTLELGDSALYLCASSEGSFGEQYFGPGTRLTVT.

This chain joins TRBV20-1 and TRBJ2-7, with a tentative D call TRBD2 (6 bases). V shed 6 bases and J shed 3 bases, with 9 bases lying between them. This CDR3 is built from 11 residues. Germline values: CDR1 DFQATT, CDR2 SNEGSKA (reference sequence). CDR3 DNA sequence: TGCAGTGCCACTAGCTACTACGAGCAGTACTTC. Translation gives CSATSYYEQYF.

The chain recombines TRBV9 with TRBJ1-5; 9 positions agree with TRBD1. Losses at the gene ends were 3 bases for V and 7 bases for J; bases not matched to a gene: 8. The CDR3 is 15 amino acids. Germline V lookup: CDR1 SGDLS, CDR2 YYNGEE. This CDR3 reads CASSGGTGRGQPQHF. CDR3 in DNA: TGTGCCAGCAGCGGCGGGACAGGGAGGGGACAGCCCCAGCATTTT.

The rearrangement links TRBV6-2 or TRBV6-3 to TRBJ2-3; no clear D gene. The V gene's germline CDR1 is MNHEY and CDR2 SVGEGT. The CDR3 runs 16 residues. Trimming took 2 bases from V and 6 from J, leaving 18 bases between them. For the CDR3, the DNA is TGTGCCAGCAGTTACAGTAACCCCCACACACCGGATACGCAGTATTTT. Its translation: CASSYSNPHTPDTQYF.

Here the CDR3 DNA reads TGTGCCAGCAGGGGAGGGACCGGGGAGCTGTTTTTT. Translation gives CASRGGTGELFF. The V gene is TRBV25-1, the J gene TRBJ2-2; 7 bases are shared with TRBD2. The V segment lost 6 bases and the J segment 5 bases; nucleotides outside the gene matches: 0. CDR1 and CDR2 (germline): MGHDK, SYGVNS. There are 12 residues in the CDR3.

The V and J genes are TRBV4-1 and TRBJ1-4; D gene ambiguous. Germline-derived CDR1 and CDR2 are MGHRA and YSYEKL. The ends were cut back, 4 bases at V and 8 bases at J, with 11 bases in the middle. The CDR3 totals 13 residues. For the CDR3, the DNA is TGCGCCAGCAGCCCGATTAGATCGGAAAAACTGTTTTTT. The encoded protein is CASSPIRSEKLFF.

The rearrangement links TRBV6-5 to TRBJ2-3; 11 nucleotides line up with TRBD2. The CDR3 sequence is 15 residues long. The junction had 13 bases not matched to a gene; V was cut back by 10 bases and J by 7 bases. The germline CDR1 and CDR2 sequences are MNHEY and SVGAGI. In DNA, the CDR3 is TGTGCCACCACCACTCGGGCTAGCGGGGGGTATACGCAGTATTTT. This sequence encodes CATTTRASGGYTQYF.

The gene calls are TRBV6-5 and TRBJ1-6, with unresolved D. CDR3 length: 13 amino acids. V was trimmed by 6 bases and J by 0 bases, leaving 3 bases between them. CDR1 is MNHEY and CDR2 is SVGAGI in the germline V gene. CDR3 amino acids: CASRSSYNSPLHF. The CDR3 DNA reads TGTGCCAGCAGGAGCTCCTATAATTCACCCCTCCACTTT.

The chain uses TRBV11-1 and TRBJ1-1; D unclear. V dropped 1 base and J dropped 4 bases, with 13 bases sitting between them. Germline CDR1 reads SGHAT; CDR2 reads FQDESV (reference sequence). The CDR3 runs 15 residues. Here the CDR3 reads CASSLEGAWGTEAFF. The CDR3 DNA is TGTGCCAGCAGCTTAGAGGGAGCCTGGGGCACTGAAGCTTTCTTT.

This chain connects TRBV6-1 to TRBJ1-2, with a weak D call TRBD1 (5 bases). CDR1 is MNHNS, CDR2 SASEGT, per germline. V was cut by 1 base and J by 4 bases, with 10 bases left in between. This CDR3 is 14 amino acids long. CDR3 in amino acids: CASSEGGESYGYTF. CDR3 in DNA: TGTGCCAGCAGTGAAGGGGGGGAGAGCTATGGCTACACCTTC.

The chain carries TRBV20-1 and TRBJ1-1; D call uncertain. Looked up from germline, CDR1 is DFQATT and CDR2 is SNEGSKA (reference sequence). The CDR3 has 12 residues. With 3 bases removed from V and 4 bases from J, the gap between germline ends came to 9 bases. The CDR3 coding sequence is TGCAGTGCTAGTGGGAGGGCCACTGAAGCTTTCTTT. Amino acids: CSASGRATEAFF.

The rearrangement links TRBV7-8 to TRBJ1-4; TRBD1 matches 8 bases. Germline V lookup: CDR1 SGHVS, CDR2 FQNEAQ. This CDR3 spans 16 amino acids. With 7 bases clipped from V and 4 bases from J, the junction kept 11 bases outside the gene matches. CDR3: CASTNGRGLSNEKLFF. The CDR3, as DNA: TGTGCCAGCACCAACGGCAGGGGGCTAAGTAATGAAAAACTGTTTTTT.

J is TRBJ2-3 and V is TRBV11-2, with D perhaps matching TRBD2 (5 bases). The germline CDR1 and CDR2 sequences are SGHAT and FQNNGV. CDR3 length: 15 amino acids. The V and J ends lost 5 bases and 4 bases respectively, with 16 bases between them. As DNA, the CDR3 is TGTGCCAGCAGCCTGCGGACTCTATCAGCAGATACGCAGTATTTT. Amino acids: CASSLRTLSADTQYF. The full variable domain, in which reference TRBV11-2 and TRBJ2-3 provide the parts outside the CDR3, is EAGVAQSPRYKIIEKRQSVAFWCNPISGHATLYWYQQILGQGPKLLIQFQNNGVVDDSQLPKDRFSAERLKGVDSTLKIQPAKLEDSAVYLCASSLRTLSADTQYFGPGTRLTVL.

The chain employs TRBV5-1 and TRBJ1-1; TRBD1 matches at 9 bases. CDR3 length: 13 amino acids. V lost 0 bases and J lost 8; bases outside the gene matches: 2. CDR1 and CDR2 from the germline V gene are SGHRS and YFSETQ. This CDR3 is CASSLGDREEAFF. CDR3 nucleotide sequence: TGCGCCAGCAGCTTGGGGGACAGGGAGGAAGCTTTCTTT.

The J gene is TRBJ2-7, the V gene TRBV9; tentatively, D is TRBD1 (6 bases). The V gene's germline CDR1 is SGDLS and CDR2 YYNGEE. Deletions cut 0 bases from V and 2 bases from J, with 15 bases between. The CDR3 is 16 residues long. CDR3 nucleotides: TGTGCCAGCAGCGTAGACCCGATGGGGGCCGCCTACGAGCAGTACTTC. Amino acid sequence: CASSVDPMGAAYEQYF. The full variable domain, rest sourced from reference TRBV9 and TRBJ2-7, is DSGVTQTPKHLITATGQRVTLRCSPRSGDLSVYWYQQSLDQGLQFLIQYYNGEERAKGNILERFSAQQFPDLHSELNLSSLELGDSALYFCASSVDPMGAAYEQYFGPGTRLTVT.

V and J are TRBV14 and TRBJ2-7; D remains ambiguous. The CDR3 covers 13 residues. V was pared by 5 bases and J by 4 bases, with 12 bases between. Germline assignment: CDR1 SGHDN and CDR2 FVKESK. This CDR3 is CASSATTLYEQYF. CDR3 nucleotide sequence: TGTGCCAGCAGCGCAACTACGTTGTACGAGCAGTACTTC.